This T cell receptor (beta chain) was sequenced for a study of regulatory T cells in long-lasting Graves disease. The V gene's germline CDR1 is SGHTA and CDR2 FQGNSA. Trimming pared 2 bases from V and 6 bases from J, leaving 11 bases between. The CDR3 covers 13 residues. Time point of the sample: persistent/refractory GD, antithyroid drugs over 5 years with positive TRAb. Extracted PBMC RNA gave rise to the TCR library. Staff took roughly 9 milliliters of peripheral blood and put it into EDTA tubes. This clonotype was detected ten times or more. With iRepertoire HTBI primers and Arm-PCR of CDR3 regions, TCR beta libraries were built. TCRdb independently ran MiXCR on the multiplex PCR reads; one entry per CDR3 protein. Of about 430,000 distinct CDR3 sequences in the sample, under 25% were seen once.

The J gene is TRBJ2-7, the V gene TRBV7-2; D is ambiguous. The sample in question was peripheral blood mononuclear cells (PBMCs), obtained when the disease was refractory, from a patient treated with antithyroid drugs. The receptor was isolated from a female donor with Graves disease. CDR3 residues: CASSLSSVAEQYF. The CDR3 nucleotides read TGTGCCAGCAGCTTAAGTTCGGTCGCCGAGCAGTACTTC.